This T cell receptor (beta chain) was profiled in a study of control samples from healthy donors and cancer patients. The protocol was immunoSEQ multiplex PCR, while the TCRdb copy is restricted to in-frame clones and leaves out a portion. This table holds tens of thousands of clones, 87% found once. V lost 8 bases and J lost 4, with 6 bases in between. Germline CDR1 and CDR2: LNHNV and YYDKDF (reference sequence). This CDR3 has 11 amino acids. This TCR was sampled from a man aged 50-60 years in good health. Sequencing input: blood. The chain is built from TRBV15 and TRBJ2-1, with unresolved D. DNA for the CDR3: TGTGCCACCGTAATGTACAATGAGCAGTTCTTC. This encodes CATVMYNEQFF. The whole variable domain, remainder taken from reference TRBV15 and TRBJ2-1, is DAMVIQNPRYQVTQFGKPVTLSCSQTLNHNVMYWYQQKSSQAPKLLFHYYDKDFNNEADTPDNFQSRRPNTSFCFLDIRSPGLGDTAMYLCATVMYNEQFFGPGTRLTVL.